This T cell receptor beta chain was found in a study of CD8 T cells in Susac syndrome. Trimming removed 5 bases at V and 1 base at J, with 14 bases between. This CDR3 has 15 residues. The germline gives CDR1 MNHNS, CDR2 SASEGT. RNA, at about 0.45 to 1 ug, was reverse transcribed with random hexamers. The method of amplification for TCR beta CDR3 was immunoSEQ multiplex PCR, covering 54 Vbeta and 13 Jbeta. MiXCR was run by TCRdb on the immunoSEQ multiplex PCR reads, yielding one entry per CDR3 protein. Of over 350,000 distinct CDR3 sequences listed, more than 70% are singletons. Blood CD8+ and CD4+ T cells underwent high-throughput TCR beta sequencing. Negative magnetic isolation gave CD8+ and CD4+ cells; FACS enriched CD8+ TEMRA.

The sample consisted of CD8+ T cells from PBMCs. The TCR sequence derives from a human donor with multiple sclerosis. V and J are TRBV6-1 and TRBJ1-1; D is unclear. The CDR3: CASSRDLTGNTEAFF. In DNA form, the CDR3 reads TGTGCCAGCAGTCGGGATCTGACCGGGAACACTGAAGCTTTCTTT.